A selection of T cell receptor beta chains follows, all from one sample in a study of T cells in Graves' hyperthyroidism and ophthalmopathy. In TCRdb, the multiplex PCR reads were re-called with MiXCR into one record per CDR3 protein. The repertoire holds around 690,000 distinct CDR3 sequences, with around 15% as singletons. Sequencing used blood. These receptors were obtained from a middle-aged man with Graves' hyperthyroidism. The CDR3 runs from the conserved cysteine through the conserved F or W. Fields, in order: CDR3 length, clone size, V gene, J gene, D gene, CDR3 protein, CDR3 DNA. A D gene is named only where the DNA matches it firmly. Only part of the rows carry a size: once, few, many, or a class if the clone is expanded.

>13|many|TRBV6-1|TRBJ1-1|.
CASSVTEDTEAFF
TGTGCCAGCAGTGTGACAGAGGACACTGAAGCTTTCTTT
>13|many|TRBV27|TRBJ2-3|.
CASRLQSTDTQYF
TGTGCCAGCAGACTTCAGAGCACAGATACGCAGTATTTT
>15|.|TRBV9|TRBJ2-7|TRBD2
CASSIGLAETYEQYF
TGTGCCAGCAGCATAGGACTAGCGGAAACCTACGAGCAGTACTTC
>11|.|TRBV6-2/TRBV6-3|TRBJ1-1|.
CASTIGQRAFF
TGTGCCAGCACTATAGGACAGCGAGCTTTCTTT
>12|.|TRBV20-1|TRBJ2-5|.
CSAGGRGGTQYF
TGCAGTGCAGGGGGGCGTGGGGGGACCCAGTACTTC
>17|.|TRBV2|TRBJ2-6|TRBD2
CAIFGGASFWGANVLTF
TGTGCCATCTTCGGGGGGGCCTCGTTTTGGGGGGCCAACGTCCTGACTTTC
>14|once|TRBV19|TRBJ2-7|.
CASSISGATYEQYF
TGTGCCAGTAGTATATCGGGGGCCACCTACGAGCAGTACTTC
>13|.|TRBV27|TRBJ2-7|.
CASRQGGEYEQYF
TGTGCCAGCAGACAGGGAGGAGAGTACGAGCAGTACTTC
>17|many|TRBV6-2/TRBV6-3|TRBJ2-2|TRBD2
CASSSPGLAGGTGELFF
TGTGCCAGCAGTTCACCGGGACTAGCGGGAGGAACCGGGGAGCTGTTTTTT
>17|many|TRBV7-3|TRBJ2-6|.
CASSSRAPDGGANVLTF
TGTGCCAGCAGCTCCAGGGCCCCGGACGGTGGGGCCAACGTCCTGACTTTC
>14|few|TRBV6-2/TRBV6-3|TRBJ2-3|.
CASSYPGSTDTQYF
TGTGCCAGCAGTTATCCGGGGAGCACAGATACGCAGTATTTT
>13|many|TRBV28|TRBJ1-6|.
CASSGFRGSPLHF
TGTGCCAGCAGTGGTTTTCGTGGATCACCCCTCCACTTT
>15|.|TRBV19|TRBJ1-2|TRBD1
CASSPKPTGNYGYTF
TGTGCCAGTAGTCCAAAACCGACAGGGAACTATGGCTACACCTTC
>11|many|TRBV19|TRBJ1-1|.
CASREAVEAFF
TGTGCCAGTAGGGAGGCAGTCGAAGCTTTCTTT
>15|.|TRBV19|TRBJ1-1|TRBD1
CASSTGTAVNTEAFF
TGTGCCAGTAGTACCGGGACAGCCGTGAACACTGAAGCTTTCTTT
>16|once|TRBV7-2|TRBJ2-1|TRBD2
CASSLASGVPYNEQFF
TGTGCCAGCAGCTTAGCTAGCGGGGTACCCTACAATGAGCAGTTCTTC
>14|.|TRBV5-1|TRBJ2-7|.
CASSLEGPSPEQYF
TGCGCCAGCAGCTTGGAGGGACCCAGTCCCGAGCAGTACTTC
>17|many|TRBV6-1|TRBJ2-1|TRBD1
CASSEMGQGLLYNEQFF
TGTGCCAGCAGTGAAATGGGACAGGGCCTATTATACAATGAGCAGTTCTTC
>15|many|TRBV29-1|TRBJ1-1|TRBD1
CSVYNLQGGNTEAFF
TGCAGCGTTTATAACCTCCAGGGGGGGAACACTGAAGCTTTCTTT
>17|few|TRBV24-1|TRBJ2-3|.
CATSDYQDSPSTDTQYF
TGTGCCACCAGTGATTACCAGGACAGCCCTAGCACAGATACGCAGTATTTT
>17|.|TRBV5-8|TRBJ2-3|.
CASSLGVLGASTDTQYF
TGTGCCAGCAGCTTAGGGGTGTTGGGCGCGAGCACAGATACGCAGTATTTT
>12|many|TRBV29-1|TRBJ2-7|.
CSVEGTPYEQYF
TGCAGCGTTGAGGGGACCCCCTACGAGCAGTACTTC
>17|few|TRBV20-1|TRBJ2-2|TRBD2
CSARSMLAGASTGELFF
TGCAGTGCTAGAAGTATGCTAGCGGGAGCTTCCACCGGGGAGCTGTTTTTT
>12|many|TRBV18|TRBJ1-2|.
CASSHANYGYTF
TGTGCCAGCTCACACGCGAACTATGGCTACACCTTC